This TCR beta chain was retrieved from a study of shared clonotypes between healthy human individuals (dated by TCRdb to 2018 to 2020). Study-wide context: The cohort included a few men and a couple of women between 18 and 49 years of age. For each donor, CD4 naive and CD4 memory were each run on three plates, CD8 naive on two plates, and CD8 memory on one plate. Blood TCR repertoires of a handful of healthy adults were deeply sequenced to estimate repertoire size and the extent of clonotype sharing between individuals. Between about 0.8 and 9 billion PBMCs per donor were obtained by leukapheresis. Libraries were prepared and TCR repertoires were sequenced by different laboratories using diverse techniques, in order to increase sequencing depth and limit assay-specific biases. Broad study findings and their caveats: Incomplete sequencing was indicated by rarefaction of sorted-subset datasets, despite the large sequencing depth. Sampling was limited to blood, and TCR repertoires in tissue likely differ from TCR repertoires in blood. Larger estimated clonotype richness was generally found for naive subsets than for memory subsets. Based on pairwise subsampling, the degree of clonotype sharing among donors was expected to be affected by sequencing depth. The small number of donors limited the genetic and exposure-history diversity represented. When a handful of donors were compared, the shared fraction of clonotypes was roughly 4.8% for naive CD4, about 4% for naive CD8, 2.3% for memory CD4, and around 0.37% for memory CD8. Higher generation probabilities were observed for clonotypes shared by all four sorted-subset donors than for non-shared clonotypes.

Comments on this clone: Its binding antigen is unknown. The input lacks base qualities; no much larger clone sits a single base away.

Using the deep immunoSEQ assay, TCR CDR3 regions were amplified from genomic DNA by multiplex PCR. Genomic DNA extracted from each cell subset was distributed evenly over all wells of several immunoSEQ 96-well plates, and each plate served as one replicate. For sorted subsets, each replicate PCR was loaded with 150 to 250 ng genomic DNA, equivalent to 25,000 to 35,000 T cell genomes. The purified libraries were quantified using a Qubit 3.0 fluorometer, sized with a Bioanalyzer 2100, and then quantified again using the KAPA Library Quantification kit. Each immunoSEQ 96-well plate was sequenced on its own single-read 150-cycle Illumina NextSeq 550 flow cell. The authors' pipeline ran thus. The immunoSEQ output contained only junctional sequences without quality scores, so filtering could not match that applied to full-length reads. Sequences were annotated with PyIR, a Python wrapper for IgBLAST v1.9, and V/J genes and CDR3 were assigned using IMGT germline references. Reads with weak V/J assignments (E-value above 1e-6), missing CDR3, stop codons, out-of-frame junctions, or ambiguous translated residues were removed. V3J clonotypes were defined as sequences sharing an identical inferred V gene, J gene, and CDR3 amino acid sequence. The percentage overlap between two repertoires was calculated by dividing the number of shared unique clonotypes by the size of the smaller repertoire. RTK rarefaction, the Chao1 estimator, and Recon v2.1 estimates of unobserved clonotypes were used to assess repertoire richness. Generation probabilities were computed with OLGA for all TCRbeta clonotypes obtained by the gDNA method from several donors. TCRdb re-hosts the immuneACCESS table, in-frame sequences only. Its copies lack some clones; in the studies checked, an unresolved V gene accounts for under half of them, and the cause for the rest is not known. From that table come the V and J calls and clone size; the DNA was used to work out D and trimming. The sample records 2 million to 2.5 million clones, roughly 96% of which are singletons. The ten largest clones take up 0.1% to 0.15% of the sample.

The donors were healthy, HIV-negative adults with no recently reported acute infections or vaccinations. Only Caucasian adults living in Nashville, Tennessee, USA were represented among the donors. Magnetic negative selection was used to enrich CD4+ T cells, after which naive cells were positively selected on CD45RA and the negative fraction became the memory subset. Blood was obtained by leukapheresis, after which PBMCs were separated by Ficoll-Histopaque density gradient centrifugation and cryopreserved in liquid nitrogen vapor phase. Analytical flow cytometry was used to check the purity and quantity of every magnetically sorted T cell population. From each sorted fraction, genomic DNA was isolated and quantified by UV absorbance on a Nanodrop 2000c. The TCR was taken from a man aged 18 to 30 in good health. Sequenced material: naive CD4+ T cells sorted from blood. The sample's cell subset or site label is to be understood as: CD45RA+ positively selected.

The base sequence is TGTGCCAGCAGTTTCTTCGGGGGAGCCAAAAACATTCAGTACTTC. Protein translation: CASSFFGGAKNIQYF. The chain is assembled from TRBV28 and TRBJ2-4; the D gene is perhaps TRBD2, on 6 matching bases. Reading the germline V gene gives CDR1 MDHEN and CDR2 SYDVKM. The V and J ends are trimmed by 3 bases and 0 bases, leaving 9 bases between them. The CDR3, from cysteine to phenylalanine, totals 15 residues. Just CDR3 DNA is preserved here, 45 bases in frame from base 1. The reference TRBV28 and TRBJ2-4 proteins fill in what lies around the CDR3, so the full variable domain reads DVKVTQSSRYLVKRTGEKVFLECVQDMDHENMFWYRQDPGLGLRLIYFSYDVKMKEKGDIPEGYSVSREKKERFSLILESASTNQTSMYLCASSFFGGAKNIQYFGAGTRLSVL.